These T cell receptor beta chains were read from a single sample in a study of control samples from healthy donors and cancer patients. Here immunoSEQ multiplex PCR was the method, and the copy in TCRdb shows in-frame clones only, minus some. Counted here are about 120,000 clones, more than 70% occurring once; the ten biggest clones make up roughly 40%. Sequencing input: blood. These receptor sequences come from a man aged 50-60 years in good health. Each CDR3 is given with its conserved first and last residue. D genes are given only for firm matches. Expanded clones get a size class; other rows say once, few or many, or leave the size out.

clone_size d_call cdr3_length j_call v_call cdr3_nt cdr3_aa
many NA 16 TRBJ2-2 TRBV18 TGTGCCAGCTCACTGGGACAATCGAGTGGCACCGGGGAGCTGTTTTTT CASSLGQSSGTGELFF
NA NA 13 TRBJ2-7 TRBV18 TGTGCCAGCTCAGACGACACGTCCTACGAGCAGTACTTC CASSDDTSYEQYF
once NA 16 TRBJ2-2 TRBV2 TGTGCCAGCACCGATGTGGCAGGGAGCAACACCGGGGAGCTGTTTTTT CASTDVAGSNTGELFF
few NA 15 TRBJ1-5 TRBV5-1 TGCGCCAGCAGCTTGGGGGTATCGGGCAATCAGCCCCAGCATTTT CASSLGVSGNQPQHF
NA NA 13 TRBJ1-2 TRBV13 TGTGCCAGCAGCCAGACAGGATTCTATGGCTACACCTTC CASSQTGFYGYTF
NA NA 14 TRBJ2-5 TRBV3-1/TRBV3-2 TGTGCCAGCAGCCAAGTGGAGGGGCGAGAGACCCAGTACTTC CASSQVEGRETQYF
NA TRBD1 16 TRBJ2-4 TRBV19 TGTGCCAGTAGTATCCGACAGGGAATCTCCAAAAACATTCAGTACTTC CASSIRQGISKNIQYF
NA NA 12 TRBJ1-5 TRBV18 TGTGCCAGCTCACCACCGGGACAGCCCCAGCATTTT CASSPPGQPQHF
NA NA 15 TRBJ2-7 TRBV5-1 TGCGCCAGCAGCTTGCGCTCGGAGAGCTCCTACGAGCAGTACTTC CASSLRSESSYEQYF
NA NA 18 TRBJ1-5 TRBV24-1 TGTGCCACCAGTGAGACCGGAGGAGGGAGATATAGCAATCAGCCCCAGCATTTT CATSETGGGRYSNQPQHF
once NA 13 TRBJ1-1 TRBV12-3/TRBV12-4 TGTGCCAGCAGCTTCAAGGGGAACACTGAAGCTTTCTTT CASSFKGNTEAFF
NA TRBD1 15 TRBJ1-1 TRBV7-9 TGTGCCAGCAGCCTGCAGGGACAGGGGAACACTGAAGCTTTCTTT CASSLQGQGNTEAFF
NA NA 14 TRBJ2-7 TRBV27 TGTGCCAGCAGAGGCTCCATAAGCTCCTACGAGCAGTACTTC CASRGSISSYEQYF
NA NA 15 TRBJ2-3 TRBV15 TGTGCCACCAGCAGACTTAGACTGCCCCGGGATACGCAGTATTTT CATSRLRLPRDTQYF
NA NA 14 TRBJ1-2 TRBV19 TGTGCCAGTTCTGAGTGGGGGCGCGACTATGGCTACACCTTC CASSEWGRDYGYTF
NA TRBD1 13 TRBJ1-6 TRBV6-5 TGTGCCAGCAGGTGGGACAGTTATTCACCCCTCCACTTT CASRWDSYSPLHF
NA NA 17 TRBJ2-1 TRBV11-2 TGTGCCAGCACCACTTTGGCCACGAGGGGGGCTAATACTGAGCAGTTCTTC CASTTLATRGANTEQFF
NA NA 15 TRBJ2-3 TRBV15 TGTGCCACCAGCAGCCGACAGGCTAGCACAGATACGCAGTATTTT CATSSRQASTDTQYF
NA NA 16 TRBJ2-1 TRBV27 TGTGCCAGCAGTTTATCAGGGACGACCTCCTACAATGAGCAGTTCTTC CASSLSGTTSYNEQFF
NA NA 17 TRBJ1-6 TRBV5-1 TGCGCCAGCAGCGCTGGGGGGGACGCCGGCACCAATTCACCCCTCCACTTT CASSAGGDAGTNSPLHF
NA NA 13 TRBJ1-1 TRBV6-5 TGTGCCAGCAGAGAGTTTATGAACACTGAAGCTTTCTTT CASREFMNTEAFF
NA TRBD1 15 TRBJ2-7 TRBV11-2 TGTGCCAGCAGCTTAGTAGGGGGCGCTTCCTACGAGCAGTACTTC CASSLVGGASYEQYF
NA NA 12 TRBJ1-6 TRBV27 TGTGCCAGCAGTTTGTTAGATTCACCCCTCCACTTT CASSLLDSPLHF
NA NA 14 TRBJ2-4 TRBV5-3 TGTGCCAGAAGCTTCGAACAACTAAAAAACATTCAGTACTTC CARSFEQLKNIQYF
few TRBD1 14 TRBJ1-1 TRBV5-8 TGTGCCAGCAGCTACCGGGACAGGGGCACTGAAGCTTTCTTT CASSYRDRGTEAFF
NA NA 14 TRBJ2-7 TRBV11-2 TGTGCCAGCAGCTTAAACTCCCAGGGGTACGAGCAGTACTTC CASSLNSQGYEQYF
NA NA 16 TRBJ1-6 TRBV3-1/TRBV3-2 TGTGCCAGCAGCCAAGGCTCCCAGGCGCTTAATTCACCCCTCCACTTT CASSQGSQALNSPLHF
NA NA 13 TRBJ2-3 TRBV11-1 TGTGCCAGCAGCTTCCGGGGCACAGATACGCAGTATTTT CASSFRGTDTQYF
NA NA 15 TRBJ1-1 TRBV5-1 TGCGCCAGCAGCTTGGAGCCGGGGGCAGGGACTGAAGCTTTCTTT CASSLEPGAGTEAFF
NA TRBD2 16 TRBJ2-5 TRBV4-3 TGCGCCAGCAGCCGATCTAGCGGGGGGGGCCTTGAGACCCAGTACTTC CASSRSSGGGLETQYF
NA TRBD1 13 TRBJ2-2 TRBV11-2 TGTGCCAGCAGCGCTGACAGGGCCGGGGAGCTGTTTTTT CASSADRAGELFF
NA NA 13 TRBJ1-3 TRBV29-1 TGCAGCGTTGTGACCAACTCTGGAAACACCATATATTTT CSVVTNSGNTIYF
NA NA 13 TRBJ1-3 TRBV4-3 TGCGCCAGCAGTACCAGCTCTGGAAACACCATATATTTT CASSTSSGNTIYF
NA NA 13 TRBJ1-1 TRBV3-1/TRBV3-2 TGTGCCAGCAGCCGTACACGTAACACTGAAGCTTTCTTT CASSRTRNTEAFF
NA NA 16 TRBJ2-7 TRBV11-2 TGTGCCAGCAGCTTAAACCCCAGAGCAGGGTTGGACGAGCAGTACTTC CASSLNPRAGLDEQYF
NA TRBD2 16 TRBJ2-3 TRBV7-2 TGTGCCAGCAGCTTAGTGGCGGGGGGGTACACAGATACGCAGTATTTT CASSLVAGGYTDTQYF
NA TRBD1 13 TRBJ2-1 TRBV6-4 TGTGCCAGCAGTTCGACAGGGACGAATGAGCAGTTCTTC CASSSTGTNEQFF
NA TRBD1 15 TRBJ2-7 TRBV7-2 TGTGCCAGCAGCTCGCGCGGACAGGGAACCTACGAGCAGTACTTC CASSSRGQGTYEQYF
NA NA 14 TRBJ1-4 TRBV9 TGTGCCAGCAGCCCCAGGACAGAGGGGGAAAAACTGTTTTTT CASSPRTEGEKLFF
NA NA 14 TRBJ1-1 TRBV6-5 TGTGCCAGCTCCCTGACGGATATGAACACTGAAGCTTTCTTT CASSLTDMNTEAFF
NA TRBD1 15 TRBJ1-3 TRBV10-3 TGTGCCATCAGCGCGGACAGGGGGCAAGGAAACACCATATATTTT CAISADRGQGNTIYF
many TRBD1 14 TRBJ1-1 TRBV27 TGTGCCAGCACTCCAGGGACAGCGGACACTGAAGCTTTCTTT CASTPGTADTEAFF
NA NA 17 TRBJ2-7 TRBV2 TGTGCCAGCAGTGAAGGCGGTGGATGGGGAAGGACCTACGAGCAGTACTTC CASSEGGGWGRTYEQYF
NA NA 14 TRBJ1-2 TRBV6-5 TGTGCCAGCAGAGGGGGGGGCGCTAACTATGGCTACACCTTC CASRGGGANYGYTF
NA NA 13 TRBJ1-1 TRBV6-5 TGTGCCAGCAGCTTAACAGGGAACACTGAAGCTTTCTTT CASSLTGNTEAFF
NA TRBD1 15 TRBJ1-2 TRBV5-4 TGTGCCAGCAGCTTAGGACAGGGGGAAAGTCCTGGCTACACCTTC CASSLGQGESPGYTF
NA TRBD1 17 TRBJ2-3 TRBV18 TGTGCCAGCTCACCGGTCCTCGGACAGGGATCGGTAGATACGCAGTATTTT CASSPVLGQGSVDTQYF
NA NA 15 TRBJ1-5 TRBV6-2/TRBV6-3 TGTGCCAGCAGTGGAAGGGACAACAGCAATCAGCCCCAGCATTTT CASSGRDNSNQPQHF
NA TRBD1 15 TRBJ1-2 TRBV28 TGTGCCAGCAGTTACCGGGACAGGGGGCTTGATGGCTACACCTTC CASSYRDRGLDGYTF
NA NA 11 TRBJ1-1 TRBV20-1 TGCAGTGCTAGTGGGACTCCTGAAGCTTTCTTT CSASGTPEAFF
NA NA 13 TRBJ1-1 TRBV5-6 TGTGCCAGCAGCCTGGGAGTGGACACTGAAGCTTTCTTT CASSLGVDTEAFF